A single sample gave rise to the 27 T cell receptor beta chains below, sequenced in a study of T cell responses to AZD1222 COVID-19 vaccine. Libraries were prepared by immunoSEQ multiplex PCR; TCRdb keeps only in-frame clonotypes and omits some of them. The sample consists of about 120,000 clones, roughly 88% of them appearing once. Sequences were derived from peripheral blood, sampled on day 0 of AZD1222 vaccination. Receptors were obtained from an adult in good health.

This rearrangement joins TRBV15 to TRBJ1-4, with D hard to call. V was clipped by 1 base and J by 5 bases, with 14 bases between them. The germline V gene has CDR1 LNHNV and CDR2 YYDKDF (reference sequence). CDR3 length: 16 amino acids. The CDR3 is CATSRVLSRGNEKLFF. The CDR3 coding sequence is TGTGCCACCAGCAGAGTACTTTCACGAGGGAATGAAAAACTGTTTTTT.

The rearrangement uses TRBV7-9 and TRBJ2-7; no firm D call. V was shortened by 2 bases and J by 6 bases, with 5 bases between the two germline ends. From germline, CDR1 is SEHNR and CDR2 FQNEAQ (reference sequence). The CDR3 has 11 amino acids. The CDR3: CASSLSSEQYF. The DNA for the CDR3 is TGTGCCAGCAGCTTATCGAGCGAGCAGTACTTC.

The CDR3 sequence: CASSYSNSGSTGELFF. The CDR3 DNA reads TGTGCCAGCAGTTACTCGAATAGCGGAAGCACCGGGGAGCTGTTTTTT. This chain joins TRBV6-2 or TRBV6-3 and TRBJ2-2, with D maybe TRBD2 (6 bases). The CDR3 extends over 16 amino acids. V was trimmed by 0 bases and J by 4 bases, leaving 12 bases between them. Germline values: CDR1 MNHEY, CDR2 SVGEGT.

This clone was detected once. This chain joins TRBV4-1 and TRBJ1-2; D unclear. This CDR3 spans 11 amino acids. Germline lookup yields CDR1 MGHRA and CDR2 YSYEKL. Trimming took off 1 base at V and 9 bases at J, with 6 bases between the two ends. DNA for the CDR3: TGCGCCAGCAGCCAAGTCGGTAGCTACACCTTC. This encodes CASSQVGSYTF.

The rearrangement uses TRBV6-1 and TRBJ1-2; D unclear. V dropped 0 bases and J dropped 1 base, with 9 bases sitting between them. Germline V lookup: CDR1 MNHNS, CDR2 SASEGT. The CDR3 has 15 residues. In DNA form, the CDR3 reads TGTGCCAGCAGTGAAGCGACACGATTTAACTATGGCTACACCTTC. Its protein product is CASSEATRFNYGYTF.

The chain is built from TRBV18 and TRBJ1-1; 11 bases are shared with TRBD1. Germline assignment: CDR1 KGHSH and CDR2 LQKENI. The junction had 1 base not matched to a gene; V was cut back by 7 bases and J by 6 bases. CDR3 length: 12 residues. CDR3 residues: CASWDRGAEAFF. For the CDR3, the DNA is TGTGCCAGCTGGGACAGGGGGGCTGAAGCTTTCTTT.

This chain links TRBV2 with TRBJ1-1; 7 bases are a match to TRBD1. Per the germline V gene, CDR1 is SNHLY and CDR2 is FYNNEI. This CDR3 spans 13 amino acids. V gave up 4 bases and J gave up 7 bases; unmatched junction bases: 6. The CDR3 region is CASSVEGAIEAFF. In nucleotides, the CDR3 is TGTGCCAGCAGTGTGGAGGGGGCGATTGAAGCTTTCTTT. Full variable domain (missing parts from reference TRBV2 and TRBJ1-1): EPEVTQTPSHQVTQMGQEVILRCVPISNHLYFYWYRQILGQKVEFLVSFYNNEISEKSEIFDDQFSVERPDGSNFTLKIRSTKLEDSAMYFCASSVEGAIEAFFGQGTRLTVV.

V usage is TRBV3-1 (or the pseudogene TRBV3-2) and J usage is TRBJ1-5; D may be TRBD1 (5 bases). The CDR3 has 12 amino acids. CDR1 LGHDT and CDR2 YNNKEL come from the germline V gene (reference sequence). V was pared by 7 bases and J by 7 bases, with 11 bases between. The DNA of the CDR3 is TGTGCCAGCACCTCTGGGGACCAGCCCCAGCATTTT. The encoded protein is CASTSGDQPQHF.

This clone was observed a handful of times. The chain recombines TRBV5-1 with TRBJ1-2; D not resolved. Trimming cost V 4 bases and J 8 bases, with 21 bases left between them. This CDR3 has 15 residues. Germline V gene data show CDR1 as SGHRS and CDR2 as YFSETQ. As DNA, the CDR3 is TGCGCCAGCAGCCCCGAGACGGTACTGGTAGGGGGCTACACCTTC. Translation: CASSPETVLVGGYTF.

This chain uses TRBV11-3 with TRBJ2-2; D remains ambiguous. The CDR3 totals 12 residues. The V gene's germline CDR1 is SGHNT and CDR2 YENEEA. The V gene lost 6 bases and the J gene lost 4 bases, with 6 bases spanning the gap. CDR3 nucleotides: TGTGCCAGCAGGGTGGGCACCGGGGAGCTGTTTTTT. This codes for CASRVGTGELFF.

This rearrangement joins TRBV13 to TRBJ1-1; 11 nucleotides match TRBD1. In germline, CDR1 is PRHDT, CDR2 FYEKMQ (reference sequence). CDR3 length equals 19 residues. The V gene end was trimmed by 4 bases and the J gene end by 1 base; junction bases not matched to a gene: 14. The CDR3 nucleotides are TGTGCCAGCAGCTCTAAACTACGGGACAGGGGGAAGTCGAACACTGAAGCTTTCTTT. Protein sequence: CASSSKLRDRGKSNTEAFF.

This clone was detected only a few times. This chain connects TRBV5-4 to TRBJ2-1, with 7 positions matching TRBD2. The germline V gene encodes CDR1 SGHNT and CDR2 YYREEE (reference sequence). The V and J ends lost 4 bases and 4 bases, in that order; junction bases with no gene match: 8. CDR3 length: 15 residues. CDR3 bases: TGTGCCAGCAGCGGGGTCGGGGGGTATTACAATGAGCAGTTCTTC. This translates into CASSGVGGYYNEQFF.

This clone was seen a single time. The chain links TRBV19 to TRBJ2-5; D not resolved. Per germline, CDR1 LNHDA and CDR2 SQIVND (reference sequence). There are 15 residues in the CDR3. Between the trimmed V and J ends, which lost 4 bases and 5 bases, there was a span of 17 bases. CDR3 sequence: CASSKPFAEVETQYF. CDR3 DNA sequence: TGTGCCAGTAGTAAACCATTTGCCGAGGTGGAGACCCAGTACTTC. Full variable domain (outside the CDR3, taken from reference TRBV19 and TRBJ2-5): DGGITQSPKYLFRKEGQNVTLSCEQNLNHDAMYWYRQDPGQGLRLIYYSQIVNDFQKGDIAEGYSVSREKKESFPLTVTSAQKNPTAFYLCASSKPFAEVETQYFGPGTRLLVL.

The chain couples TRBV5-1 to TRBJ2-1; the match to TRBD2 covers 10 bases. The CDR3 loop spans 16 amino acids. V lost 0 bases, J lost 7 bases, and 7 bases stayed unmatched. Germline values: CDR1 SGHRS, CDR2 YFSETQ. The CDR3 spells CASSLASLAGVNEQFF. The CDR3, as DNA: TGCGCCAGCAGCTTGGCGTCCCTAGCGGGAGTTAATGAGCAGTTCTTC.

The chain joins TRBV2 to TRBJ1-6; 7 bases map to TRBD1. The CDR3 has 15 residues. Germline V gives CDR1 SNHLY, CDR2 FYNNEI. J lost 6 bases, V lost 8 bases, and 10 bases had no gene match. The chain's CDR3 is CASVQGQPINSPLHF. DNA for the CDR3: TGTGCCAGCGTGCAGGGACAGCCTATTAATTCACCCCTCCACTTT.

This chain joins TRBV3-1 (or the pseudogene TRBV3-2) and TRBJ2-7, with 8 bases identical to TRBD2. This CDR3 is built from 14 residues. Per the germline V gene, CDR1 is LGHDT and CDR2 is YNNKEL (reference sequence). V shed 8 bases, J shed 4 bases, and the junction held 10 bases outside the gene matches. As DNA, the CDR3 is TGTGCCAGCGCTTTAAACGGGGGGGAATACGAGCAGTACTTC. Protein product: CASALNGGEYEQYF.

V and J are TRBV6-5 and TRBJ1-1; perhaps TRBD1 as D (6 bases). V lost 6 bases, J lost 7 bases, and 18 bases lay in between. Per germline, CDR1 MNHEY and CDR2 SVGAGI. The CDR3 has 14 amino acids. The CDR3 reads CASRLVKGDLEAFF. Here the CDR3 DNA reads TGTGCCAGCAGACTAGTTAAGGGGGACCTTGAAGCTTTCTTT.

This chain connects TRBV5-1 to TRBJ1-1, with D possibly matching TRBD1 (6 bases). This CDR3 is built from 16 residues. Germline lookup yields CDR1 SGHRS and CDR2 YFSETQ. The V end was cut by 0 bases, the J end by 0 bases, with 12 bases between. The CDR3 region has the DNA TGCGCCAGCAGCTTGGAATTTCAGGGGATGAACACTGAAGCTTTCTTT. Protein: CASSLEFQGMNTEAFF.

The chain joins TRBV7-7 to TRBJ2-2, with TRBD2 identical over 9 bases. In germline, CDR1 is SSHAT, CDR2 FNYEAQ (reference sequence). The CDR3 is 18 residues long. V was clipped by 2 bases and J by 5 bases; unmatched bases: 12. Here the CDR3 reads CASSLLASGTSGTGELFF. CDR3 nucleotide sequence: TGTGCCAGCAGCTTATTGGCTAGCGGGACCAGTGGGACCGGGGAGCTGTTTTTT.

The chain joins TRBV6-5 to TRBJ1-4; D not certain. CDR1 and CDR2 (germline): MNHEY, SVGAGI. The germline V and J ends were trimmed by 0 bases and 3 bases, with 11 bases remaining between them. There are 16 residues in the CDR3. The CDR3 nucleotides read TGTGCCAGCAGTTACTCTTCCTATGGGGCTAATGAAAAACTGTTTTTT. Translating gives CASSYSSYGANEKLFF.

A few counts support this clone. V gene TRBV5-4 combines with J gene TRBJ1-3; 7 nucleotides match TRBD1. Per germline, CDR1 SGHNT and CDR2 YYREEE (reference sequence). This CDR3 has 13 residues. With 5 bases clipped from V and 4 bases from J, the junction kept 3 bases outside the gene matches. As DNA, the CDR3 is TGTGCCAGCAGTGACAGGGCCGGAAACACCATATATTTT. This translates into CASSDRAGNTIYF.

V usage is TRBV28 and J usage is TRBJ2-3, with D possibly TRBD1 on 5 matching bases. The CDR3 is 13 residues long. V was cut by 5 bases and J by 4 bases, with 10 bases left in between. Per the germline V gene, CDR1 is MDHEN and CDR2 is SYDVKM. The CDR3 protein is CASSLGVPDTQYF. DNA for the CDR3: TGTGCCAGCAGTCTAGGGGTCCCAGATACGCAGTATTTT.

This clone was detected only a few times. The rearrangement joins TRBV6-1 to TRBJ2-7; D is uncertain. The CDR3 sequence is 14 residues long. V was trimmed by 3 bases and J by 11 bases, leaving 20 bases between them. Looked up from germline, CDR1 is MNHNS and CDR2 is SASEGT. CDR3 sequence (DNA): TGTGCCAGCAGTGAGGGATCGGTAGCAGCCAAGGAGTACTTC. This translates into CASSEGSVAAKEYF.

The chain combines TRBV5-4 with TRBJ2-4; TRBD2 matches 10 bases. Looked up from germline, CDR1 is SGHNT and CDR2 is YYREEE (reference sequence). The J segment lost 0 bases and the V segment lost 4 bases, leaving 10 bases of the junction unmatched. The CDR3 spans 18 residues. The CDR3 DNA reads TGTGCCAGCAGCCCCGAGTGGAGCGGGGGGGTAGCCAAAAACATTCAGTACTTC. The encoded protein is CASSPEWSGGVAKNIQYF.

The rearrangement joins TRBV7-9 to TRBJ2-6; no clear D gene. CDR1 is SEHNR, CDR2 FQNEAQ, per germline (reference sequence). Trimming removed 6 bases at V and 4 bases at J, with 13 bases between. CDR3 length: 15 amino acids. DNA of the CDR3: TGTGCCAGCAGTCACAATCTCCCCGGGGCCAACGTCCTGACTTTC. Its protein product is CASSHNLPGANVLTF.

The chain uses TRBV21-1 and TRBJ2-3; whether TRBD2, the table's D call, matches the DNA was not checked. TRBV21-1 is assigned pseudogene status. The CDR3 sequence is 16 residues long. CDR3 in amino acids: CASANGERPCTDTQYF. As DNA, the CDR3 is TGTGCCAGCGCTAATGGGGAGCGCCCCTGCACAGATACGCAGTATTTT.

The chain recombines TRBV11-3 with TRBJ1-1, with D unclear. V dropped 1 base and J dropped 0 bases, with 9 bases sitting between them. Per the germline V gene, CDR1 is SGHNT and CDR2 is YENEEA. CDR3 length equals 15 residues. The CDR3 DNA follows: TGTGCCAGCAGCTTAGGAGGAGGGATGAACACTGAAGCTTTCTTT. Amino acid sequence: CASSLGGGMNTEAFF.